This T cell receptor (beta chain) was obtained from a study of shared clonotypes between healthy human individuals. Within Nashville, Tennessee resided all donors, each a Caucasian adult. Study observations and caveats: Enrolling few donors narrowed the genetic and exposure-history diversity that was represented. Against clonotypes common to all four donors, non-shared ones had lower generation probabilities.

The germline V and J ends were trimmed by 7 bases and 4 bases, with 13 bases remaining between them. CDR3 length: 13 residues. CDR1 and CDR2 (germline): SNHLY, FYNNEI. For this clone: Its antigen is currently unknown.

TCRdb's table, derived via immunoSEQ multiplex PCR, lists solely in-frame clones and lacks some. The repertoire consists of some 2.4 million clones, with roughly 93% occurring once and the leading ten covering 0.36%. This clonotype was obtained from a man younger than 35 in good health. Some clones in this sample may be carry-over from other donors' samples. The sample consisted of naive CD4+ T cells from PBMCs. Subset of the sample: CD45RA+ positively selected. This rearrangement joins TRBV2 to TRBJ2-5; D possibly corresponds to TRBD1 (6 bases). The CDR3 sequence is CASTQGISETQYF. CDR3 nucleotides: TGTGCCAGCACCCAGGGGATATCAGAGACCCAGTACTTC.